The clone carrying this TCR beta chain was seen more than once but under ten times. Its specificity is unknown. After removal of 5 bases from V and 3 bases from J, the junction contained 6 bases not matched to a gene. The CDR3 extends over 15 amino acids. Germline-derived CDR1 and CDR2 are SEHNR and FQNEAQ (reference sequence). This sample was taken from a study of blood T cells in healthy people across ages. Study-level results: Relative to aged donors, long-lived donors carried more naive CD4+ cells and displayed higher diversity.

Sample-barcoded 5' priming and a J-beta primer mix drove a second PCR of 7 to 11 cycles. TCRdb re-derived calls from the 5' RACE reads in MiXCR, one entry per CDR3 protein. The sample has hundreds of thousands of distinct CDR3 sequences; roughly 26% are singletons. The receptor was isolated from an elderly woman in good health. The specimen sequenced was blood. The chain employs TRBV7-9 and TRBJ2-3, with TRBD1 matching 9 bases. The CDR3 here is CASSDRDRVTDTQYF. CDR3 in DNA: TGTGCCAGCAGCGACCGGGACAGGGTAACAGATACGCAGTATTTT.